This TCR beta chain was identified in a study of beta chain features in type 1 diabetes. This CDR3 has 15 amino acids. J was trimmed by 2 bases and V by 4 bases; bases with no gene match: 5. Germline V gene data show CDR1 as MGHDK and CDR2 as SYGVNS. The isolated RNA, all of it, was reverse transcribed, so expressed TCRB transcripts were what got sequenced. Clones were sequenced by immunoSEQ multiplex PCR, and TCRdb holds only the in-frame ones, with some missing. Among 110,000 to 150,000 clones listed, 6.9% were seen once. Many counts were recorded for this clone. Sequencing was carried out using central memory CD4+ T cells from blood. The receptor comes from a young woman in good health. The chain joins TRBV25-1 to TRBJ2-1; 7 positions agree with TRBD2. The DNA of the CDR3 is TGTGCCAGCAGTGCCGGAGCGGGAACCTACAATGAGCAGTTCTTC. Translation gives CASSAGAGTYNEQFF.